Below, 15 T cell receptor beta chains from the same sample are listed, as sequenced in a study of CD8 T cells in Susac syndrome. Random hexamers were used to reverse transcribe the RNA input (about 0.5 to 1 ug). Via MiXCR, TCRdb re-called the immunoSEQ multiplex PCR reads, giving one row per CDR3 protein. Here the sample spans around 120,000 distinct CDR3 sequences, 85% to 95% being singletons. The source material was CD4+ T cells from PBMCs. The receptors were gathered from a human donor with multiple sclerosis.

The CDR3 is CATRTGLYNQPQHF. The CDR3 bases are TGTGCCACCCGGACAGGGTTATACAATCAGCCCCAGCATTTT. The chain has TRBV24-1 and TRBJ1-5; TRBD1 matches 8 bases. The CDR3 spans 14 residues. CDR1 and CDR2 from the germline V gene are KGHDR and SFDVKD. The ends lost 9 bases at V and 3 bases at J; junction bases unmatched: 6.

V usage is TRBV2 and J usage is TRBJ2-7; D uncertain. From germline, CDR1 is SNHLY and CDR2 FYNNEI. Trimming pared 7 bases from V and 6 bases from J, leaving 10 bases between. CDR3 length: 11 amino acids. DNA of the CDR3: TGTGCCAGCACCGTCGGGTCCGAGCAGTACTTC. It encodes CASTVGSEQYF.

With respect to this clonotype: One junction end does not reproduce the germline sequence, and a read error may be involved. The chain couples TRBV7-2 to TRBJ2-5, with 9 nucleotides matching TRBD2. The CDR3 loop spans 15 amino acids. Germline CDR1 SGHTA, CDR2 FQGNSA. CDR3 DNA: TGTGCCAGCAGCCTAGCGGGGACAGAGTCGCAGACCCAGTACTTC. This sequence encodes CASSLAGTESQTQYF.

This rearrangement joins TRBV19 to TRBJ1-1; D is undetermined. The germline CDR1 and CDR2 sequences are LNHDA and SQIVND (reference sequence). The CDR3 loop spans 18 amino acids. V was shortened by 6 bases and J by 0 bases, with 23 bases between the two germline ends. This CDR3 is CASRMQEAGTYMNTEAFF. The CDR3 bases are TGTGCCAGTAGGATGCAGGAGGCAGGAACTTACATGAACACTGAAGCTTTCTTT.

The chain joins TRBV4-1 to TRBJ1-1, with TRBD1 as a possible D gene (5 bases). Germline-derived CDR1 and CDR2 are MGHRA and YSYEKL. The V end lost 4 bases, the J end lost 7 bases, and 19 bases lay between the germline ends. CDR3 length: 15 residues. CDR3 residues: CASSRGLRDGDEAFF. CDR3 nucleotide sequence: TGCGCCAGCAGCCGCGGGCTTCGGGACGGCGATGAAGCTTTCTTT.

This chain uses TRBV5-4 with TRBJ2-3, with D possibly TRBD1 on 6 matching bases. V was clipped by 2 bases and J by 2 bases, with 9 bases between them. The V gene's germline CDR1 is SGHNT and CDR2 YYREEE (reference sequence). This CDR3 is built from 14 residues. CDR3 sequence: CASSLQGATDTQYF. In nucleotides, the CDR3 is TGTGCCAGCAGCTTACAGGGAGCCACAGATACGCAGTATTTT.

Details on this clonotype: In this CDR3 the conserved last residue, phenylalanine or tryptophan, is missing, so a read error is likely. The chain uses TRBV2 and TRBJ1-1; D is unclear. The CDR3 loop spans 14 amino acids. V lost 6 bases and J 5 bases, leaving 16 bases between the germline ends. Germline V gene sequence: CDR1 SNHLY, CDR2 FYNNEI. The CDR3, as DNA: TGTGCCAGCAGCCGGCGGGCGTCTGAGACTGAAGCTTTCTTA. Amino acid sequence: CASSRRASETEAFL.

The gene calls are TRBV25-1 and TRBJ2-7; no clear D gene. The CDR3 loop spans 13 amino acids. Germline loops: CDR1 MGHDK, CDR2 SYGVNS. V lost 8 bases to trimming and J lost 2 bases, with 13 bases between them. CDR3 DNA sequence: TGTGCCAGCGCCCCGGACGTAACCTACGAGCAGTACTTC. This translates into CASAPDVTYEQYF.

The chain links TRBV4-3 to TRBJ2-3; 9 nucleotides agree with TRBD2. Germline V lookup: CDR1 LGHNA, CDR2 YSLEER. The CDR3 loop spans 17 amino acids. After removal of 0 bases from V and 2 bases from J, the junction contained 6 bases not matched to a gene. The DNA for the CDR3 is TGCGCCAGCAGCCAAGAAGTGAGCGGGGGGAACACAGATACGCAGTATTTT. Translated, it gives CASSQEVSGGNTDTQYF.

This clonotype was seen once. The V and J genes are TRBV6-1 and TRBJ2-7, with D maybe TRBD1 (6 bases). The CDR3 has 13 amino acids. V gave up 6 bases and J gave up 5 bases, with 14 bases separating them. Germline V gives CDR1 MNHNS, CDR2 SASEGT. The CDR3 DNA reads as TGTGCCAGCAGAAACAGGGAATACCACGAGCAGTACTTC. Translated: CASRNREYHEQYF.

Here the CDR3 reads CASRPGADANTQYF. Here the CDR3 DNA reads TGTGCCAGCAGGCCTGGGGCAGACGCAAATACGCAGTATTTT. The gene calls are TRBV6-1 and TRBJ2-3; D may be TRBD1 (5 bases). The germline V and J ends were trimmed by 6 bases and 7 bases, with 17 bases remaining between them. This CDR3 comprises 14 residues. Germline CDR1 MNHNS, CDR2 SASEGT.

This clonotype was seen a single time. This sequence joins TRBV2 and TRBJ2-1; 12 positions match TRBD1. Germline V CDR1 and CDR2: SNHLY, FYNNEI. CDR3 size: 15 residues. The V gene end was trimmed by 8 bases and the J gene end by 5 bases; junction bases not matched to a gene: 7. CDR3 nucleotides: TGTGCCAGCCAGGCCGGGACAGGGGGCCACAATGAGCAGTTCTTC. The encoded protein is CASQAGTGGHNEQFF.

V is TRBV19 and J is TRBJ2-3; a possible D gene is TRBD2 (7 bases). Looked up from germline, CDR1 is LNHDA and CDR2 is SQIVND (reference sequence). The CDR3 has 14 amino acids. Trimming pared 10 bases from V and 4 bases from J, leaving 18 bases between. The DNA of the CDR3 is TGTGCCACCATGGTGGGGGGGGCCCCAGATACGCAGTATTTT. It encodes CATMVGGAPDTQYF. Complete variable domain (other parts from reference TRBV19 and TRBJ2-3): DGGITQSPKYLFRKEGQNVTLSCEQNLNHDAMYWYRQDPGQGLRLIYYSQIVNDFQKGDIAEGYSVSREKKESFPLTVTSAQKNPTAFYLCATMVGGAPDTQYFGPGTRLTVL.

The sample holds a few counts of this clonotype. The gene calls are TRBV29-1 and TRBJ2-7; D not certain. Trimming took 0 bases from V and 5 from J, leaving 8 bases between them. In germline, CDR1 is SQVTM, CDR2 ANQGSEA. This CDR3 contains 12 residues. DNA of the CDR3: TGCAGCGTTGAAGACCTGGGCGACGAGCAGTACTTC. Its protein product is CSVEDLGDEQYF.

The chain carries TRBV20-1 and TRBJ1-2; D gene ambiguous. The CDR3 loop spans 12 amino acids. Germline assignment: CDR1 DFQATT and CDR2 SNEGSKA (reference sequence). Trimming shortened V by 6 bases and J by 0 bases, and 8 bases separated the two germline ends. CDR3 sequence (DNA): TGCAGTGCCACCGATACTAACTATGGCTACACCTTC. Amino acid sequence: CSATDTNYGYTF.